This T cell receptor beta chain was recovered during a study of blood T cells in healthy people across ages. Overall study results and limits: Conclusively comparing naive with antigen-experienced cells was impossible with unsorted PBMCs.

V lost 6 bases and J lost 11, with 22 bases in between. The CDR3 loop spans 13 amino acids. Looked up from germline, CDR1 is SQVTM and CDR2 is ANQGSEA. Combining a sample-barcoded 5' primer with a J-beta primer mix, a second PCR ran for roughly 7 to 11 cycles. Each cDNA molecule carried a tag from a template-switch adaptor that contained 12 random nucleotides. Paired-end reads containing CDR3 totaled no fewer than 2.5 million for each sample. Using its own MiXCR run on the 5' RACE reads, TCRdb lists one record per CDR3 protein. This table holds hundreds of thousands of distinct CDR3 sequences, around 34% found once. Turning to this clonotype: The antigen remains undetermined.

The sequence came from a man younger than 30 in good health. This sequence joins TRBV29-1 and TRBJ2-5; no clear D gene. The sequencing sample was made of blood. The CDR3 sequence: CSVLGPPRNEQYF. As DNA, the CDR3 is TGCAGCGTCCTCGGACCCCCGAGGAATGAGCAGTACTTC.